The following is a TCR beta chain sequence with its context. Its antigen remains unidentified. Sequenced by immunoSEQ multiplex PCR; TCRdb stores in-frame clones only, minus some. The repertoire holds some 79,000 clones, with roughly nine tenths as singletons. The entry originates in a study of OX40 agonist ivuxolimab in advanced cancers. Study as a whole: In three patients, partial responses were observed, one with hepatocellular carcinoma and two with cutaneous melanoma. Findings and limits, study-wide: At 0.1 to 3.0 mg/kg, CD4+ and CD8+ blood T cells expanded clonally by week 6.

CDR3 length: 15 amino acids. V lost 2 bases, J lost 5 bases, and 7 bases stayed unmatched. Germline CDR1 is LGHNA and CDR2 is YSLEER. The chain has TRBV4-3 and TRBJ1-2; 8 nucleotides agree with TRBD1. Sample: CD4+ or CD8+ T cells sorted from blood, taken in a trial of the OX40 agonist ivuxolimab. The receptor was derived from an adult with an advanced solid tumor such as melanoma, head and neck, liver or kidney cancer. The CDR3 loop is CASSQLGQGDYGYTF. In DNA, the CDR3 is TGCGCCAGCAGCCAACTCGGACAGGGAGATTATGGCTACACCTTC.